A single T cell receptor (beta chain) is shown here with its context. What it binds is not known. Every isolated RNA sample was fully reverse transcribed, so sequencing captured expressed TCRB transcripts. Libraries were prepared by immunoSEQ multiplex PCR; TCRdb keeps only in-frame clonotypes and omits some of them. Among hundreds of thousands of clones listed, approximately 14% were seen once. This CDR3 has 11 amino acids. Germline V lookup: CDR1 SGHAT, CDR2 FQNNGV. The V and J ends lost 5 bases and 1 base respectively, with 3 bases between them. This sample is part of a study of beta chain features in type 1 diabetes. Study context: All of the samples together had around 110,000,000 sorted cells examined. General study points: Unsettled here was the matter of whether HLA type influences TCRB rearrangement.

The receptor's source is a woman aged 40-49 years in good health. Sequenced material: naive CD4+ T cells from blood. The chain carries TRBV11-2 and TRBJ2-7; D ambiguous. The CDR3 is CASSASYEQYF. The CDR3 coding sequence is TGTGCCAGCAGCGCGTCCTACGAGCAGTACTTC.